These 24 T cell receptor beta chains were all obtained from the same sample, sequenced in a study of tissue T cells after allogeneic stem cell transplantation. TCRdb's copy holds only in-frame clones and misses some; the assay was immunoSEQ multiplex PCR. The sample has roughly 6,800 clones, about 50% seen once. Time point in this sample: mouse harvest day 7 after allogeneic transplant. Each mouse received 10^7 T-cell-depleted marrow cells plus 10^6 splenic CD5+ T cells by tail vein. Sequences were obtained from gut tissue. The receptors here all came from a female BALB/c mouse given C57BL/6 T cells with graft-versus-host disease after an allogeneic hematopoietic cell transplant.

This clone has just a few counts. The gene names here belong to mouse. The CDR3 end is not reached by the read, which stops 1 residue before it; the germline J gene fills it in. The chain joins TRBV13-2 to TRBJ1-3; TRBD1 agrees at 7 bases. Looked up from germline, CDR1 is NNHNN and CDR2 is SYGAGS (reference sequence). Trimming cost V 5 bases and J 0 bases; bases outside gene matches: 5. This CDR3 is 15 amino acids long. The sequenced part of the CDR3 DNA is TGTGCCAGCGGGGACAGGCCCTTTTCTGGAAATACGCTCTAT. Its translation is CASGDRPFSGNTLY. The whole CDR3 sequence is CASGDRPFSGNTLYF.

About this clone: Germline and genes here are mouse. The part of the CDR3 DNA that was read is TGTGCCAGCAGTCTGACAGGGGGCCACTCCGACTACACC. Translating it yields CASSLTGGHSDYT. The whole CDR3 sequence reads CASSLTGGHSDYTF. The chain recombines TRBV26 with TRBJ1-2; 9 nucleotides agree with TRBD1. The read gets to within 1 residue of the CDR3 end, and the germline J gene fills in the rest. The trim removed 2 bases at V and 3 bases at J, leaving 1 base unmatched. Germline CDR1 reads KGHPV; CDR2 reads FQNQEV (reference sequence). The CDR3 is made up of 14 amino acids.

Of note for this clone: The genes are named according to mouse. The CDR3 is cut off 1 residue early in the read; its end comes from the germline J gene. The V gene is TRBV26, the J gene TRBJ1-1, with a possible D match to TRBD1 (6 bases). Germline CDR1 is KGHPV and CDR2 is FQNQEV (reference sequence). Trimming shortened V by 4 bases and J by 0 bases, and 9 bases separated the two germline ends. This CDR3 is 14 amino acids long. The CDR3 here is CASSQRTANTEVFF. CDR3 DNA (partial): TGTGCCAGCAGTCAGAGGACAGCAAACACAGAAGTCTTC. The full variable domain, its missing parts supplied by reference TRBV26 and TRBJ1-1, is NSKVIQTPRYLVKGQGQKAKMRCIPEKGHPVVFWYQQNKNNEFKFLINFQNQEVLQQIDMTEKRFSAECPSNSPCSLEIQSSEAGDSALYLCASSQRTANTEVFFGKGTRLTVV.

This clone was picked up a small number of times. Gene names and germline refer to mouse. Partial CDR3 DNA: TGTGCCAGCAGTCCATCGGGACATCAAGACACCCAGTAC. Amino acid sequence: CASSPSGHQDTQY. The whole CDR3 is CASSPSGHQDTQYF. This sequence joins TRBV26 and TRBJ2-5, with D possibly matching TRBD1 (6 bases). The read ends 1 residue shy of where the CDR3 ends; the end is completed using the germline J gene. Trimming shortened V by 4 bases and J by 3 bases, and 11 bases separated the two germline ends. This CDR3 has 14 amino acids. Per the germline V gene, CDR1 is KGHPV and CDR2 is FQNQEV (reference sequence). The whole variable domain, filled in from reference TRBV26 and TRBJ2-5, reads NSKVIQTPRYLVKGQGQKAKMRCIPEKGHPVVFWYQQNKNNEFKFLINFQNQEVLQQIDMTEKRFSAECPSNSPCSLEIQSSEAGDSALYLCASSPSGHQDTQYFGPGTRLLVL.

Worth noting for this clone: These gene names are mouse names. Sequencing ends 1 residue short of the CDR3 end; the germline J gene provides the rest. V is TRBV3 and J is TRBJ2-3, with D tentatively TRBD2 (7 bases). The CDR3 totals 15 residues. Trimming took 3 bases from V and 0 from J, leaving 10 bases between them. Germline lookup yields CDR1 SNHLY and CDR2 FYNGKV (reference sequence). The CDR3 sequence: CASSFWGRSAETLYF. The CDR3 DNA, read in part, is TGTGCCAGCAGCTTCTGGGGGCGTAGTGCAGAAACGCTGTAT.

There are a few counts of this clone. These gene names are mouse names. Partial CDR3 DNA: TGCTCCAGCAGTCAACCGACAGGGGGGGCAGAAACGCTGTAT. This translates into CSSSQPTGGAETLY. The CDR3 as a whole reads CSSSQPTGGAETLYF. V usage is TRBV23 and J usage is TRBJ2-3; TRBD1 reflects the table's D call only, with no check against the DNA. Read sequence stops 1 residue before the CDR3 end, and the germline J gene provides the missing end. Germline CDR1 is KGHTA and CDR2 is FQNQQP. There are 15 residues in the CDR3.

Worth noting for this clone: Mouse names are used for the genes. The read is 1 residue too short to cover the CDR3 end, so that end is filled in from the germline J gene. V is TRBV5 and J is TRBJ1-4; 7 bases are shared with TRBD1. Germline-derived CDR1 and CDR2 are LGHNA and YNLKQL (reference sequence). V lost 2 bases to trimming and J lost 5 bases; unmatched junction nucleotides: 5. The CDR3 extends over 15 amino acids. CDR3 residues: CASSQSTGPNERLFF. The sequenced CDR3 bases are TGTGCCAGCAGCCAATCGACAGGGCCTAACGAAAGATTATTT.

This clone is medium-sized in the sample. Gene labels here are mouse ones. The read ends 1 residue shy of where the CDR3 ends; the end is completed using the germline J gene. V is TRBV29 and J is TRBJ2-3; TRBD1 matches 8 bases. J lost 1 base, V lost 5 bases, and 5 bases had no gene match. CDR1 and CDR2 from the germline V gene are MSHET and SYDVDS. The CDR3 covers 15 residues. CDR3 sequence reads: CASSPGGAGAETLYF. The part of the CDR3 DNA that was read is TGTGCTAGCAGTCCAGGGGGCGCGGGTGCAGAAACGCTGTAT.

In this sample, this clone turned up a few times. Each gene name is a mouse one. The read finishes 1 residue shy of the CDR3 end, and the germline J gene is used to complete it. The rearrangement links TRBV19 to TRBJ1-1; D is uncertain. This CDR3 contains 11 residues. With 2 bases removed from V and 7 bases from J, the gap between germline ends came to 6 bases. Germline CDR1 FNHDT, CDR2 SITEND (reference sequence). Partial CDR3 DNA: TGTGCCAGCAGTATTACCAGAGAAGTCTTC. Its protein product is CASSITREVF. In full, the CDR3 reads CASSITREVFF.

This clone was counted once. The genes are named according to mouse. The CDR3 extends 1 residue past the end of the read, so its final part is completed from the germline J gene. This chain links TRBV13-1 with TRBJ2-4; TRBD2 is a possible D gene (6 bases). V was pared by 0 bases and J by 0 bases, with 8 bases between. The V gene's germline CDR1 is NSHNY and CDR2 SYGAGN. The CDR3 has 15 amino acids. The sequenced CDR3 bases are TGTGCCAGCAGTGATGACTGGGCTAGTCAAAACACCTTGTAC. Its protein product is CASSDDWASQNTLY. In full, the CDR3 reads CASSDDWASQNTLYF.

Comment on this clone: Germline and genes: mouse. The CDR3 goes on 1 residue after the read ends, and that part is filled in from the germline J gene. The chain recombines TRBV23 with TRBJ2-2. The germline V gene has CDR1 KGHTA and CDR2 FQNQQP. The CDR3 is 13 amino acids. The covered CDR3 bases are TGCTCCAGCAGTCAGGGGGACACCGGGCAGCTCTAC. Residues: CSSSQGDTGQLY. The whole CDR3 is CSSSQGDTGQLYF.

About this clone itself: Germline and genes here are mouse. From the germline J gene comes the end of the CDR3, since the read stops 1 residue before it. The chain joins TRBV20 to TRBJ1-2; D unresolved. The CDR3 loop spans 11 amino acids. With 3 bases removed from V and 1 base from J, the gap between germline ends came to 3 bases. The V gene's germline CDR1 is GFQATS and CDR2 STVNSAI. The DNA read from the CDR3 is TGTGGTGCTAGCAGAAACTCCGACTACACC. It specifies CGASRNSDYT. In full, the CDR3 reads CGASRNSDYTF.

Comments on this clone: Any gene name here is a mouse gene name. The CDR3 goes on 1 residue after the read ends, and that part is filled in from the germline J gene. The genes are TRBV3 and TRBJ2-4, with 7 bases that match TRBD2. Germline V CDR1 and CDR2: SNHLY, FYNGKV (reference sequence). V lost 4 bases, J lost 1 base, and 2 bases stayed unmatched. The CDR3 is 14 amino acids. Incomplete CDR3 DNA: TGTGCCAGCAGCTCGCTGGGGGGTCAAAACACCTTGTAC. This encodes CASSSLGGQNTLY. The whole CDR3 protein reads CASSSLGGQNTLYF.

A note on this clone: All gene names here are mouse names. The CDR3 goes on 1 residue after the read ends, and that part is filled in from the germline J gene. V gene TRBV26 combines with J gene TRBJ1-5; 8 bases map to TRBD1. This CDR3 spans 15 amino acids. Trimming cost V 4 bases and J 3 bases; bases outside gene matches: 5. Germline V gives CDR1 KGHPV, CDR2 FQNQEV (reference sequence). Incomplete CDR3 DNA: TGTGCCAGCAGTCCTCAACAGGGGGGCAACCAGGCTCCGCTT. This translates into CASSPQQGGNQAPL. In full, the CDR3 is CASSPQQGGNQAPLF.

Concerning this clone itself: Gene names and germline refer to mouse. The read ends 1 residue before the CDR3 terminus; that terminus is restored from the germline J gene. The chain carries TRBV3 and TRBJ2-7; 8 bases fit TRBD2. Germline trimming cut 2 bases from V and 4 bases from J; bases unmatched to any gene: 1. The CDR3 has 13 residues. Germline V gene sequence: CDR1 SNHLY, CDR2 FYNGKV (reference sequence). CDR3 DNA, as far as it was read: TGTGCCAGCAGCTTAAGACTGGGGTATGAACAGTAC. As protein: CASSLRLGYEQY. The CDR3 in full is CASSLRLGYEQYF.

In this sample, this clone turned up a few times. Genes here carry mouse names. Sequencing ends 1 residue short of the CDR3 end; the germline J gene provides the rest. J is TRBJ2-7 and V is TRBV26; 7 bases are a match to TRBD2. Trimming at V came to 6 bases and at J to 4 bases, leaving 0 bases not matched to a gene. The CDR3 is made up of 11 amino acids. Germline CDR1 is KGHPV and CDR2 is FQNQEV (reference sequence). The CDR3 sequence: CASRLGYEQYF. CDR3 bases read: TGTGCCAGCAGACTGGGGTATGAACAGTAC.

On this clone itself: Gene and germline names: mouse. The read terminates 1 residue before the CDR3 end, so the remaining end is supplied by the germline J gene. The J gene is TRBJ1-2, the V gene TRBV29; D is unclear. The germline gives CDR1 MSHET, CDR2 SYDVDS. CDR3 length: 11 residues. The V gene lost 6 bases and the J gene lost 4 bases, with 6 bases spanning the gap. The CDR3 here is CASSSSSDYTF. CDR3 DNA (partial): TGTGCTAGCAGCTCCAGCTCCGACTACACC.

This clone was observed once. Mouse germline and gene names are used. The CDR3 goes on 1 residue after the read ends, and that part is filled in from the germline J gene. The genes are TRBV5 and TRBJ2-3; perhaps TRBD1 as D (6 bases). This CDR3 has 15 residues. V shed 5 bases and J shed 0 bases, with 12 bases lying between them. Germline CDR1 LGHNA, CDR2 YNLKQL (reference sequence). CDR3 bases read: TGTGCCAGCAGCTATACAGGGTCTAGTGCAGAAACGCTGTAT. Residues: CASSYTGSSAETLY. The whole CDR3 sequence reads CASSYTGSSAETLYF.

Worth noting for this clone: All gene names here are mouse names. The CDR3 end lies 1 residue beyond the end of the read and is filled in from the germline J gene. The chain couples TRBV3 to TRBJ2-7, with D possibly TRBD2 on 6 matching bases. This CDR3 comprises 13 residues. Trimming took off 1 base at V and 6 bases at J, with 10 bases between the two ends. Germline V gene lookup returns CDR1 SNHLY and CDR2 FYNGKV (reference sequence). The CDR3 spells CASSLDGGIEQYF. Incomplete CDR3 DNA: TGTGCCAGCAGCTTAGACGGGGGGATTGAACAGTAC.

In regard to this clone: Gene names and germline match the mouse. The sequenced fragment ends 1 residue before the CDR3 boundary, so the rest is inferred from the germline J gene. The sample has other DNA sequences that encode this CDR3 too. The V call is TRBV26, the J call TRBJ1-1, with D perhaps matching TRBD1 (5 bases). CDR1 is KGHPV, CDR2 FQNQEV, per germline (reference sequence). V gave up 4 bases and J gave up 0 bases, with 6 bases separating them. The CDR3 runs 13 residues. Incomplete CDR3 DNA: TGTGCCAGCAGTCCGACAGCAAACACAGAAGTCTTC. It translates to CASSPTANTEVF. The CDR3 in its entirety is CASSPTANTEVFF. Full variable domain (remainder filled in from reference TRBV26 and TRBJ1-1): NSKVIQTPRYLVKGQGQKAKMRCIPEKGHPVVFWYQQNKNNEFKFLINFQNQEVLQQIDMTEKRFSAECPSNSPCSLEIQSSEAGDSALYLCASSPTANTEVFFGKGTRLTVV.

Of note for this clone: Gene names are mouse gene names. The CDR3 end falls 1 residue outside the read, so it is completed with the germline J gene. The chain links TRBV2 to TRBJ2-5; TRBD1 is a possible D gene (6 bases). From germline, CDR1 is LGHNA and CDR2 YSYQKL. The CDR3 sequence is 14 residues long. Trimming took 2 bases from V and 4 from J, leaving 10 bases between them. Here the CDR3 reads CASSQLGQKDTQYF. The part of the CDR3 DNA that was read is TGTGCCAGCAGCCAACTGGGACAAAAAGACACCCAGTAC.

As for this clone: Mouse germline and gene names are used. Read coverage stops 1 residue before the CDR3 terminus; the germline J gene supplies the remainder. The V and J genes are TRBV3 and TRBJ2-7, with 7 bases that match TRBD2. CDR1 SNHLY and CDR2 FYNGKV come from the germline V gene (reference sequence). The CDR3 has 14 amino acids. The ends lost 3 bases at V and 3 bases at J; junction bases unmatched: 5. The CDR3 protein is CASSLGGESYEQYF. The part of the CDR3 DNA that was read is TGTGCCAGCAGCTTGGGGGGGGAGAGCTATGAACAGTAC.

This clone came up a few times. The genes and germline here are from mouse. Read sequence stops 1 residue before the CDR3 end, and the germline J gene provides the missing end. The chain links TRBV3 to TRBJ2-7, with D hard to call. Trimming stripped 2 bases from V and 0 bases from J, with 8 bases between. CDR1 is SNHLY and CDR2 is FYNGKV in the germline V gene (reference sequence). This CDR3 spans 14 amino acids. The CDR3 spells CASSLRQSSYEQYF. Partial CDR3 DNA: TGTGCCAGCAGCTTACGGCAGAGCTCCTATGAACAGTAC.

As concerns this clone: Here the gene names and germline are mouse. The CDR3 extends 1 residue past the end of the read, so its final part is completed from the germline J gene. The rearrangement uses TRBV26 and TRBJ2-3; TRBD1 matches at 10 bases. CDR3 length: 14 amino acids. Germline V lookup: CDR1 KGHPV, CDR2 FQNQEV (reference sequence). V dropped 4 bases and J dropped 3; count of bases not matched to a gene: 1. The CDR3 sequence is CASSPTGGAETLYF. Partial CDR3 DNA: TGTGCCAGCAGTCCGACAGGGGGCGCAGAAACGCTGTAT.